This entry is about one T cell receptor beta chain. What it recognizes is unknown. V was cut by 6 bases and J by 0 bases, with 15 bases left in between. The CDR3 extends over 16 amino acids. Germline CDR1 reads SEHNR; CDR2 reads FQNEAQ (reference sequence). Here immunoSEQ multiplex PCR was the method, and the copy in TCRdb shows in-frame clones only, minus some. The data hold just under 1,500 clones, with approximately 42% observed a single time. This specimen belongs to a study of T cells in narcolepsy. The J gene is TRBJ1-3, the V gene TRBV7-9; unclear D gene. This receptor was identified in a human donor with narcolepsy. The sequenced sample was cultured CD8+ T cells from cerebrospinal fluid. The CDR3 is CASSDQPYASGNTIYF. CDR3 nucleotides: TGTGCCAGCAGTGATCAGCCCTACGCCTCTGGAAACACCATATATTTT.